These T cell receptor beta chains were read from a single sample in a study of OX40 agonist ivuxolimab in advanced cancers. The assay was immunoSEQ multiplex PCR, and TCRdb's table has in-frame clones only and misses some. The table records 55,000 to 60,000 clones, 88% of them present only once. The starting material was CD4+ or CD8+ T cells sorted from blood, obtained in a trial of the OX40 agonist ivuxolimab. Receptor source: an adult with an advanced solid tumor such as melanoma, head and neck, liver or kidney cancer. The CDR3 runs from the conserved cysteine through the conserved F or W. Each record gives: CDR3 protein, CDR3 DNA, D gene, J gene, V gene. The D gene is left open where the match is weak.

cdr3_aa: CASSLRDGDGYTF
cdr3_nt: TGTGCCAGCAGCCTTAGGGACGGCGATGGCTACACCTTC
d_call: NA
j_call: TRBJ1-2
v_call: TRBV7-9

cdr3_aa: CASSRRLAGGTDTQYF
cdr3_nt: TGCGCCAGCAGCCGGAGACTAGCGGGAGGGACAGATACGCAGTATTTT
d_call: TRBD2
j_call: TRBJ2-3
v_call: TRBV5-1

cdr3_aa: CASRPLRGYNEQFF
cdr3_nt: TGTGCCAGCAGGCCCCTGCGGGGGTACAATGAGCAGTTCTTC
d_call: TRBD2
j_call: TRBJ2-1
v_call: TRBV6-6

cdr3_aa: CASSPGGTQYF
cdr3_nt: TGTGCCAGCAGCCCAGGGGGGACCCAGTACTTC
d_call: TRBD1
j_call: TRBJ2-5
v_call: TRBV5-4

cdr3_aa: CASSQDRGSSEQYF
cdr3_nt: TGTGCCAGCAGCCAAGACAGGGGTTCTTCCGAGCAGTACTTC
d_call: TRBD1
j_call: TRBJ2-7
v_call: TRBV13

cdr3_aa: CASSPRVPERKYNEQFF
cdr3_nt: TGTGCCAGCAGCCCCCGGGTACCCGAAAGGAAGTACAATGAGCAGTTCTTC
d_call: NA
j_call: TRBJ2-1
v_call: TRBV11-3

cdr3_aa: CASSQEWLAEGGRETQYF
cdr3_nt: TGCGCCAGCAGCCAAGAATGGCTAGCGGAGGGCGGTCGAGAGACCCAGTACTTC
d_call: TRBD2
j_call: TRBJ2-5
v_call: TRBV4-3

cdr3_aa: CASSLGQGGNEQFF
cdr3_nt: TGTGCCAGCAGCTTGGGACAGGGGGGCAATGAGCAGTTCTTC
d_call: TRBD1
j_call: TRBJ2-1
v_call: TRBV11-1

cdr3_aa: CASNARAGTGTYEQYF
cdr3_nt: TGTGCCAGCAACGCCCGCGCCGGGACAGGGACTTACGAGCAGTACTTC
d_call: TRBD1
j_call: TRBJ2-7
v_call: TRBV6-6

cdr3_aa: CASVLRTVSTNTGELFF
cdr3_nt: TGTGCTAGTGTCCTTCGGACAGTGTCAACGAACACCGGGGAGCTGTTTTTT
d_call: NA
j_call: TRBJ2-2
v_call: TRBV12-5